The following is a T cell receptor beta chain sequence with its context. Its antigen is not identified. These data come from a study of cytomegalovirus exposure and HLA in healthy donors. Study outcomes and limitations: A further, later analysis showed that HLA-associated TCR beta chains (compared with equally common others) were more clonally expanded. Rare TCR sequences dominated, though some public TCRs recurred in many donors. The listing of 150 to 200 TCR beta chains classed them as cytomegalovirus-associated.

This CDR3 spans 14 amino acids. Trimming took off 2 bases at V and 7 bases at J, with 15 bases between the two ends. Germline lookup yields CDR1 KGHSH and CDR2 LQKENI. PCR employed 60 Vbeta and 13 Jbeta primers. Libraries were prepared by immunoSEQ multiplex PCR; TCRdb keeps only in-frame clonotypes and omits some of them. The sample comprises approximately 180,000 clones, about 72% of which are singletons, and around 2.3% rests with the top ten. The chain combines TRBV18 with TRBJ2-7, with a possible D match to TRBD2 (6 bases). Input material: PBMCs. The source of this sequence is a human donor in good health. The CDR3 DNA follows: TGTGCCAGCTCACCAGGCTTCGGGGCGGGGGAGCAGTACTTC. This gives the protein CASSPGFGAGEQYF.